This T cell receptor beta chain was observed in a study of blood T cell repertoires in COVID-19. In the source study's methods: Nucleated cell number was recorded as an estimate derived from reference gene primer amplification. The data were produced by immunoSEQ multiplex PCR, yet TCRdb's version contains in-frame clones alone and is incomplete. The V and J calls and clone size were taken over from that table, and D and trimming were inferred from the DNA. This sample has fewer than 150,000 clones, with under 90% found just once. Trimming left V 1 base short and J 0 bases short, with 17 bases between. In germline, CDR1 is SGHDT, CDR2 YYEEEE. The CDR3 length is 19 residues.

The sequenced material came from peripheral blood. The rearrangement uses TRBV5-6 and TRBJ2-6; the D gene is possibly TRBD1 (6 bases). The sequence was obtained from a woman aged 80 or older in a cohort sampled during active or convalescent COVID-19. The DNA of the CDR3 is TGTGCCAGCAGCTTGCGTTTGTCACAGGGCTCCTCTGGGGCCAACGTCCTGACTTTC. It encodes CASSLRLSQGSSGANVLTF.